The 13 T cell receptor beta chains listed next were all sequenced from one sample in a study of blood T cell repertoires in COVID-19. TCRdb keeps only in-frame clones here, not all; method: immunoSEQ multiplex PCR. The data contain approximately 240,000 clones, 70% to 90% of them singletons. The source material was peripheral blood. The receptors were gathered from a man between 45 and 60 years old who had recovered from COVID-19.

The rearrangement links TRBV30 to TRBJ1-1; TRBD1 matches 7 bases. The ends lost 1 base at V and 7 bases at J; junction bases unmatched: 6. The CDR3 runs 13 residues. In germline, CDR1 is GTSNPN, CDR2 SVGIG (reference sequence). Here the CDR3 DNA reads TGTGCCTGGAGTGATAGGGGGCTCGATGAAGCTTTCTTT. As protein: CAWSDRGLDEAFF.

The chain carries TRBV11-2 and TRBJ2-7; 7 nucleotides line up with TRBD2. This CDR3 is built from 15 residues. Germline CDR1 and CDR2: SGHAT and FQNNGV. J gave up 3 bases and V 2 bases, and 7 bases lay outside the gene matches. CDR3 bases: TGTGCCAGCAGCTTATGGGCGGGAGTTTACTACGAGCAGTACTTC. It encodes CASSLWAGVYYEQYF.

The genes are TRBV18 and TRBJ2-2; D might be TRBD1 (6 bases). This CDR3 is built from 15 residues. The V and J ends lost 3 bases and 0 bases respectively, with 8 bases between them. The germline gives CDR1 KGHSH, CDR2 LQKENI. As DNA, the CDR3 is TGTGCCAGCTCACCCGGACAGCCGAACACCGGGGAGCTGTTTTTT. Protein sequence: CASSPGQPNTGELFF.

V is TRBV30 and J is TRBJ1-2, with a tentative D call TRBD1 (5 bases). There are 13 residues in the CDR3. Germline V gives CDR1 GTSNPN, CDR2 SVGIG (reference sequence). Trimming removed 0 bases at V and 2 bases at J, with 7 bases between. CDR3: CAWSVRGNYGYTF. The CDR3 coding sequence is TGTGCCTGGAGTGTGCGGGGGAACTATGGCTACACCTTC.

V and J are TRBV10-1 and TRBJ2-1; tentatively, D is TRBD1 (6 bases). Germline loops: CDR1 WNHNN, CDR2 SYGVQD (reference sequence). There are 14 residues in the CDR3. V lost 2 bases and J 9 bases, leaving 14 bases between the germline ends. DNA of the CDR3: TGCGCCAGCAGTGAGCACAGGGTGACCAGTGAGCAGTTCTTC. Residues: CASSEHRVTSEQFF.

The rearrangement uses TRBV6-2 or TRBV6-3 and TRBJ1-4; D is uncertain. The germline V gene encodes CDR1 MNHEY and CDR2 SVGEGT. The CDR3 totals 14 residues. Between the trimmed V and J ends, which lost 3 bases and 4 bases, there was a span of 9 bases. The chain's CDR3 is CASSYAGINEKLFF. The CDR3, as DNA: TGTGCCAGCAGTTATGCAGGAATTAATGAAAAACTGTTTTTT.

The chain is built from TRBV5-6 and TRBJ2-4; D is possibly TRBD2 (7 bases). Per the germline V gene, CDR1 is SGHDT and CDR2 is YYEEEE. Trimming pared 4 bases from V and 15 bases from J, leaving 14 bases between. The CDR3 spans 11 residues. The CDR3 nucleotides read TGTGCCAGCAGCACGGGCCGGGGGGCGTACTTC. Translating gives CASSTGRGAYF.

This clone was recorded once. The V and J genes are TRBV29-1 and TRBJ2-7; 9 bases are shared with TRBD1. The V segment lost 0 bases and the J segment 3 bases; nucleotides outside the gene matches: 6. The CDR3 loop spans 15 amino acids. Germline assignment: CDR1 SQVTM and CDR2 ANQGSEA. For the CDR3, the DNA is TGCAGCGTTGAAGAAGGGGGACAGGGAAACTACGAGCAGTACTTC. Translating it yields CSVEEGGQGNYEQYF.

The gene calls are TRBV30 and TRBJ2-7, with 12 bases that match TRBD2. V was clipped by 1 base and J by 2 bases; unmatched bases: 0. CDR1 and CDR2 (germline): GTSNPN, SVGIG (reference sequence). CDR3 size: 14 residues. The CDR3 region has the DNA TGTGCCTGGAGTGGGACTAGCGGGACCTACGAGCAGTACTTC. It encodes CAWSGTSGTYEQYF.

The chain is built from TRBV6-1 and TRBJ2-5; TRBD2 agrees at 12 bases. Per germline, CDR1 MNHNS and CDR2 SASEGT. The CDR3 has 19 amino acids. Trimming took 1 base from V and 0 from J; bases not matched to a gene: 9. In DNA form, the CDR3 reads TGTGCCAGCAGTGAAGGGGGCGGACTAGCGGGACAGTACCAAGAGACCCAGTACTTC. As protein: CASSEGGGLAGQYQETQYF.

The chain's CDR3 is CASRGGQGAFETQYF. The CDR3 DNA reads TGTGCCAGTAGAGGGGGACAGGGGGCCTTCGAGACCCAGTACTTC. This sequence joins TRBV19 and TRBJ2-5, with TRBD1 matching 12 bases. The CDR3 is 15 amino acids. Per the germline V gene, CDR1 is LNHDA and CDR2 is SQIVND (reference sequence). The J segment lost 5 bases and the V segment lost 6 bases, leaving 7 bases of the junction unmatched.

A remark on this clone: One end of the junction does not line up with germline, which may come from a read error. The V gene is TRBV27, the J gene TRBJ2-7, with D possibly matching TRBD1 (6 bases). Germline V gene data show CDR1 as MNHEY and CDR2 as SMNVEV (reference sequence). The CDR3 has 14 residues. CDR3 region: CASSLSMDWGRMHF. CDR3 coding DNA: TGTGCCAGCAGTTTATCCATGGACTGGGGGCGAATGCACTTC.

This clone was observed once. The chain combines TRBV10-2 with TRBJ1-2; TRBD1 aligns across 7 bases. V shed 4 bases and J 7 bases; nucleotides not matched to a gene: 9. Per the germline V gene, CDR1 is WSHSY and CDR2 is SAAADI. The CDR3 length is 14 residues. The CDR3 DNA reads TGCGCCAGCAGTGGCCCAGGGGGATCGTCTGGCTACACCTTC. Translation gives CASSGPGGSSGYTF.